The source of this T cell receptor (beta chain) is a study of a mutant IDH1 vaccine in newly diagnosed glioma. Across the study: Treated patients had a mean age of approximately 41 years and a sex split that was roughly 60% male and 37.5% female.

As for time point: baseline, week 1 (first vaccination visit). This sample's treatment: pre-vaccination baseline after standard-of-care therapy. Study-wide points: Apparently, pseudoprogression bore no relation to changes among the top peripheral T cell clonotypes. Immune responses arising from the vaccine appeared in around 92% of patients.

Clones were read by immunoSEQ multiplex PCR, and TCRdb kept only the in-frame ones, dropping some. The sample has around 92,000 clones, roughly 85% seen once. V trimming: 5 bases; J trimming: 2 bases; junction bases outside the gene matches: 12. In germline, CDR1 is SGHAT, CDR2 FQNNGV. The CDR3 runs 17 residues. Comments on this clone: Its antigen is as yet unknown.

J is TRBJ2-5 and V is TRBV11-2, with 9 bases that match TRBD2. This TCR was sampled from a woman aged 45 to 65 with glioma. The sample was PBMCs, taken from a glioma patient treated with radiotherapy, temozolomide or both. CDR3 nucleotides: TGTGCCAGCAGCCGTCGGACTAGCGCCTACCGGCAAGAGACCCAGTACTTC. Encoded protein: CASSRRTSAYRQETQYF.